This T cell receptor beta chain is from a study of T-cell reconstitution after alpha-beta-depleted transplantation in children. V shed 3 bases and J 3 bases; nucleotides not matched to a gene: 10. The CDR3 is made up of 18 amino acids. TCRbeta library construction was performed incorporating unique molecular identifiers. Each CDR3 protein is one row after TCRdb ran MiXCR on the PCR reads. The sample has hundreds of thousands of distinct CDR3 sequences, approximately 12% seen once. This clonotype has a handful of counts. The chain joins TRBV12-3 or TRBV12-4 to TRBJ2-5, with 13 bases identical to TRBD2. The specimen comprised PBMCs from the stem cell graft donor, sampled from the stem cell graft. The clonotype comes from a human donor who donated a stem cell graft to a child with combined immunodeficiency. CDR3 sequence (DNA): TGTGCCAGCAGTTTGGCTAGAAGGGGACTAGCGGGGAAAGAGACCCAGTACTTC. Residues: CASSLARRGLAGKETQYF.